The next 21 T cell receptor beta chains were all read from a single sample in a study of CD4 and CD8 cells across lung adenocarcinoma regions. TCRdb recomputed calls from the PCR reads with MiXCR, one row per CDR3 protein. Among about 12,000 distinct CDR3 sequences listed, 53% were seen once. The sequenced sample consisted of CD8+ T cells from the center of a lung tumor. The receptors were gathered from a female donor with lung adenocarcinoma. The CD4 and CD8 labels of this study may be unreliable.

By its share, this clonotype is large. The chain is built from TRBV6-6 and TRBJ2-3; TRBD1 aligns across 9 bases. The CDR3 spans 13 residues. CDR1 MNHNY and CDR2 SVGAGI come from the germline V gene (reference sequence). V was pared by 9 bases and J by 2 bases, with 3 bases of the junction left unmatched. CDR3 sequence: CASGTGNTDTQYF. The CDR3 DNA sequence: TGTGCCAGTGGGACAGGGAACACAGATACGCAGTATTTT.

The chain recombines TRBV27 with TRBJ2-2; the D is unclear. V lost 5 bases and J 0 bases, leaving 7 bases between the germline ends. The CDR3 length is 14 residues. Germline V CDR1 and CDR2: MNHEY, SMNVEV (reference sequence). The chain's CDR3 is CASSRHANTGELFF. The CDR3 DNA reads TGTGCCAGCAGTAGGCACGCGAACACCGGGGAGCTGTTTTTT.

The chain combines TRBV6-1 with TRBJ2-3, with unresolved D. There are 12 residues in the CDR3. Looked up from germline, CDR1 is MNHNS and CDR2 is SASEGT. V was cut by 6 bases and J by 4 bases, with 8 bases left in between. The CDR3 DNA reads as TGTGCCAGCAGGTCCCCTGCAGATACGCAGTATTTT. Translated, it gives CASRSPADTQYF.

In this sample, this clonotype turned up many times. The chain recombines TRBV9 with TRBJ2-5, with D possibly matching TRBD2 (5 bases). The germline V gene encodes CDR1 SGDLS and CDR2 YYNGEE. The CDR3 spans 13 residues. V was pared by 3 bases and J by 5 bases, with 11 bases between. Written as DNA, the CDR3 is TGTGCCAGCAGCGACGGGGTTGGGGAGACCCAGTACTTC. It specifies CASSDGVGETQYF.

This chain joins TRBV6-1 and TRBJ1-1; no definite D call. V lost 9 bases and J lost 0, with 14 bases in between. Germline CDR1 and CDR2: MNHNS and SASEGT. CDR3 length: 14 amino acids. The CDR3 DNA is TGTGCCAGTTTCCACGGAATGCTGAACACTGAAGCTTTCTTT. It encodes CASFHGMLNTEAFF.

The J gene is TRBJ2-1, the V gene TRBV6-5, with D perhaps TRBD2 (6 bases). The J call may be in error: the DNA end matches TRBJ2-5 better. Per germline, CDR1 MNHEY and CDR2 SVGAGI. There are 16 residues in the CDR3. The CDR3 is CASTYLSRAGKETQYF. In DNA, the CDR3 is TGTGCCAGCACTTATTTATCCCGGGCGGGAAAGGAGACCCAGTACTTC.

The chain has TRBV6-1 and TRBJ1-6, with a possible D match to TRBD1 (6 bases). Per the germline V gene, CDR1 is MNHNS and CDR2 is SASEGT. The CDR3 contains 15 residues. V was pared by 1 base and J by 7 bases, with 11 bases between. The DNA for the CDR3 is TGTGCCAGCAGTGAAGGAGGCAGGGGAAATTCACCCCTCCACTTT. Translating gives CASSEGGRGNSPLHF.

This chain connects TRBV6-1 to TRBJ2-3, with D maybe TRBD2 (5 bases). V was clipped by 6 bases and J by 4 bases, with 20 bases between them. Germline CDR1 MNHNS, CDR2 SASEGT. This CDR3 region has 16 residues. The DNA of the CDR3 is TGTGCCAGCAGGCTACAATCGGAGGCAATATCAGATACGCAGTATTTT. Translated, it gives CASRLQSEAISDTQYF.

This clonotype has only a few counts. The chain is built from TRBV6-1 and TRBJ2-1; 7 positions agree with TRBD2. The germline V gene has CDR1 MNHNS and CDR2 SASEGT. V gave up 6 bases and J gave up 5 bases; unmatched junction bases: 10. This CDR3 is built from 15 residues. The CDR3 DNA reads as TGTGCCAGCAGCTTTGGACTAGAGGGGAACAATGAGCAGTTCTTC. Protein product: CASSFGLEGNNEQFF.

This clonotype was seen a few times. V gene TRBV10-3 combines with J gene TRBJ2-2, with D possibly matching TRBD2 (7 bases). Germline V gene data show CDR1 as ENHRY and CDR2 as SYGVKD. Trimming removed 6 bases at V and 3 bases at J, with 17 bases between. The CDR3 sequence is 16 residues long. The CDR3 DNA sequence: TGTGCCATCAGGGGGGGGGGGGCCCGGGACACCGGGGAGCTGTTTTTT. It encodes CAIRGGGARDTGELFF.

This clonotype was counted between two and nine times. This chain joins TRBV6-1 and TRBJ2-1; no firm D call. Trimming shortened V by 5 bases and J by 8 bases, and 16 bases separated the two germline ends. The V gene's germline CDR1 is MNHNS and CDR2 SASEGT. The CDR3 runs 14 residues. The CDR3 spells CASSPALKFDEQFF. In DNA, the CDR3 is TGTGCCAGCAGTCCCGCTCTGAAGTTCGATGAGCAGTTCTTC.

A single count supports this clonotype. This chain uses TRBV7-2 with TRBJ2-3; D is unclear. The end of the DNA aligns better with TRBJ2-1, so the J call may be wrong. CDR3 length equals 16 residues. Germline values: CDR1 SGHTA, CDR2 FQGNSA. CDR3 DNA sequence: TGTGCCAGCAGCTTAGGCTCTAAATCGCGATTGAATGAGCAGTTCTTC. Encoded protein: CASSLGSKSRLNEQFF.

In this sample, this clonotype turned up a few times. The chain employs TRBV4-1 and TRBJ2-2, with D perhaps TRBD1 (6 bases). The germline V and J ends were trimmed by 2 bases and 6 bases, with 13 bases remaining between them. The CDR3 sequence is 15 residues long. Looked up from germline, CDR1 is MGHRA and CDR2 is YSYEKL. The CDR3 here is CASSQLDREAGELFF. CDR3 sequence (DNA): TGCGCCAGCAGCCAACTGGACAGAGAGGCCGGGGAGCTGTTTTTT.

V usage is TRBV6-1 and J usage is TRBJ1-2, with a weak D call TRBD1 (5 bases). CDR1 and CDR2 (germline): MNHNS, SASEGT. This CDR3 has 12 residues. V shed 8 bases and J shed 8 bases, with 15 bases lying between them. CDR3 DNA sequence: TGTGCCAGCCTCCTAGTGGGGCTCGGCTACACCTTC. Its protein product is CASLLVGLGYTF.

Here the CDR3 DNA reads TGTGCCAGCAGTGTTGGTCGGGGACAGGGGGGCACCGGGACGCTGTTTTTT. Its protein is CASSVGRGQGGTGTLFF. The chain uses TRBV6-1 and TRBJ2-2; 11 bases fit TRBD1. CDR1 MNHNS and CDR2 SASEGT come from the germline V gene. The trim removed 4 bases at V and 13 bases at J, leaving 17 bases unmatched. The length of the CDR3 is 17 residues.

The chain carries TRBV6-1 and TRBJ2-1, with D unclear. The assigned J gene may be wrong: the sequence end matches TRBJ2-7 better. Germline lookup yields CDR1 MNHNS and CDR2 SASEGT. The CDR3 is 15 residues long. The CDR3 is CASNKRSDLSYEQYF. The CDR3 DNA sequence: TGTGCCAGCAACAAACGTTCAGACCTATCTTACGAGCAGTACTTC.

The sample holds many counts of this clonotype. The V call is TRBV4-1, the J call TRBJ2-5; 11 bases are shared with TRBD1. Germline values: CDR1 MGHRA, CDR2 YSYEKL. Trimming took 3 bases from V and 5 from J; bases not matched to a gene: 5. The CDR3 is 15 residues long. The CDR3 DNA reads as TGCGCCAGCAGCCAGGGGGACAGGGGGTATGAGACCCAGTACTTC. Translation gives CASSQGDRGYETQYF.

This clonotype was detected only a few times. The chain has TRBV6-5 and TRBJ2-1; 7 positions match TRBD2. The J segment lost 5 bases and the V segment lost 4 bases, leaving 8 bases of the junction unmatched. Germline-derived CDR1 and CDR2 are MNHEY and SVGAGI. The CDR3 has 15 amino acids. The CDR3 nucleotides are TGTGCCAGCAGTTCCAGGGAGGGCACACACAATGAGCAGTTCTTC. Encoded protein: CASSSREGTHNEQFF.

This clonotype showed up just a few times. The chain has TRBV7-2 and TRBJ2-1; 9 nucleotides agree with TRBD2. This CDR3 contains 15 residues. With 8 bases clipped from V and 3 bases from J, the junction kept 8 bases outside the gene matches. Looked up from germline, CDR1 is SGHTA and CDR2 is FQGNSA. DNA of the CDR3: TGTGCCAGCTCCCGGGCGACTAGCGGCTACAATGAGCAGTTCTTC. Protein product: CASSRATSGYNEQFF. The full variable domain, its missing parts supplied by reference TRBV7-2 and TRBJ2-1, is GAGVSQSPSNKVTEKGKDVELRCDPISGHTALYWYRQSLGQGLEFLIYFQGNSAPDKSGLPSDRFSAERTGGSVSTLTIQRTQQEDSAVYLCASSRATSGYNEQFFGPGTRLTVL.

This chain links TRBV7-2 with TRBJ2-1; D might be TRBD2 (6 bases). The J call is doubtful: the DNA matches TRBJ2-5 better. Germline CDR1 is SGHTA and CDR2 is FQGNSA. The CDR3 has 14 amino acids. This chain's CDR3 is CASSKGLSQETQYF. The CDR3 DNA sequence: TGTGCCAGCAGTAAGGGACTTAGCCAAGAGACCCAGTACTTC.

This clonotype has just a few counts. Since a much larger clone is just one base distant, this may be a read error. J is TRBJ2-1 and V is TRBV6-1; the D gene is possibly TRBD2 (6 bases). Germline V gene sequence: CDR1 MNHNS, CDR2 SASEGT. The V gene lost 2 bases and the J gene lost 10 bases, with 18 bases spanning the gap. The CDR3 loop spans 15 amino acids. The CDR3 is CASSESQTEGYEQFF. The CDR3, as DNA: TGTGCCAGCAGTGAATCGCAAACGGAGGGCTACGAGCAGTTCTTC.